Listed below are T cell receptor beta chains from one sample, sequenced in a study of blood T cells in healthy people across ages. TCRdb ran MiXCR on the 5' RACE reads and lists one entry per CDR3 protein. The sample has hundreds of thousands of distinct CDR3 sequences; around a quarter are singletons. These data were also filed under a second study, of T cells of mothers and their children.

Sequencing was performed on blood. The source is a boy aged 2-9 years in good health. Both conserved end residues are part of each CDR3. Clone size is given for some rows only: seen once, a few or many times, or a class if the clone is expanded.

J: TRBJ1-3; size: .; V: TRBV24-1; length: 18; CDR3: CATSDVGLQEDSGNTIYF
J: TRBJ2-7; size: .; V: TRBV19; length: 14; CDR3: CASINTAGDYEQYF
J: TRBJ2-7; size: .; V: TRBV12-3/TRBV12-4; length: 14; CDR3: CASSYGLETYEQYF
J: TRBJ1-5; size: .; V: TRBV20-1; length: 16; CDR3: CSAISVVGQGSEPQHF
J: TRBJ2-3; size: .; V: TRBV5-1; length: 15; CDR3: CASSLVGGDTDTQYF
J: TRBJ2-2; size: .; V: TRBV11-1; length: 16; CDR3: CASSRGPGQNTGELFF
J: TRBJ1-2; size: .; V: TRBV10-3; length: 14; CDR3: CAISESSGHEGYTF
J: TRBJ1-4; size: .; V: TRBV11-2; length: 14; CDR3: CASSPTPTNEKLFF
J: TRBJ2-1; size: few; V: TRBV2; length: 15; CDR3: CASRRGYGRDNEQFF
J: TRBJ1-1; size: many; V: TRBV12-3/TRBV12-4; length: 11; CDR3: CASSLVAEAFF
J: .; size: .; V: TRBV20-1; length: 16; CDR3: CSARDRTGTGVSEQYF
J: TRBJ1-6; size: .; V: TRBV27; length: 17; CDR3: CASRLTGDGSYNSPLHF
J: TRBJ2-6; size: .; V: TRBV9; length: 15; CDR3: CASSVRTSGANVLTF
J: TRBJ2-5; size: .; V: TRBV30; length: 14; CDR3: CAWSVGAGAETQYF
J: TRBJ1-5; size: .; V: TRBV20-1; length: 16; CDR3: CRARGQGLSSNQPQHF
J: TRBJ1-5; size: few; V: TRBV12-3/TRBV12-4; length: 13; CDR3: CASSLQEHQPQHF
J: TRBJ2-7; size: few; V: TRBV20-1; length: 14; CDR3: CSAKRVGSLYEQYF
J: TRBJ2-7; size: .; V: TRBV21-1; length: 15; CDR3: CASSKRKDASYEQYF
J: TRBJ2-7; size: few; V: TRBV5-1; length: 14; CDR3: CASSFEGYSYEQYF
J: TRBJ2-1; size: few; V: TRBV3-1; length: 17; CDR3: CASSQESRGALYNEQFF
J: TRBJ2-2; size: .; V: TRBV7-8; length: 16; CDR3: CASSLASQGNTGELFF